This TCR beta chain is from a study of early T cells in non-severe SARS-CoV-2 infection. Deletions cut 6 bases from V and 4 bases from J, with 9 bases between. Germline V gene lookup returns CDR1 SQVTM and CDR2 ANQGSEA. CDR3 size: 11 residues. TCRdb independently ran MiXCR on the 5' RACE reads; one entry per CDR3 protein. The table includes fewer than 65,000 distinct CDR3 sequences, almost 9.5% detected once. The TCR originated in an adult who was a healthcare worker with PCR-confirmed SARS-CoV-2 infection or an uninfected control (not recorded which). J is TRBJ1-2 and V is TRBV29-1; D is perhaps TRBD1 (5 bases). Sequences were obtained from whole blood. CDR3 loop: CSVRGIYGYTF. The CDR3 bases are TGCAGCGTAAGGGGAATCTATGGCTACACCTTC.